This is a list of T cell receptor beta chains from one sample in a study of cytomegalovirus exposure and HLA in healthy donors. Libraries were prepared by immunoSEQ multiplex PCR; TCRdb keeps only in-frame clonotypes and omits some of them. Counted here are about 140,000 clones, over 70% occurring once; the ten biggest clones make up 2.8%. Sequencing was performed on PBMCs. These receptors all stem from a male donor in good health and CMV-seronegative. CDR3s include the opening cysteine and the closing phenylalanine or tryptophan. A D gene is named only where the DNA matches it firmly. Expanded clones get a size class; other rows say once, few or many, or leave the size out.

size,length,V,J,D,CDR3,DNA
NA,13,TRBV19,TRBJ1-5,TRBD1,CASGTGNGKPQHF,TGTGCCAGTGGGACAGGGAATGGAAAGCCCCAGCATTTT
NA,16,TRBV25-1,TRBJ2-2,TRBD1,CASSEVDREWTGELFF,TGTGCCAGCAGTGAAGTGGACAGGGAGTGGACCGGGGAGCTGTTTTTT
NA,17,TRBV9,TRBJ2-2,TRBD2,CASSVDRTSGKTGELFF,TGTGCCAGCAGCGTGGACAGGACTAGCGGGAAAACCGGGGAGCTGTTTTTT
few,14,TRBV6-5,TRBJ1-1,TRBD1,CASRGTGVNTEAFF,TGTGCCAGCAGGGGGACAGGGGTGAACACTGAAGCTTTCTTT
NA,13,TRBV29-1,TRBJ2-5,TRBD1,CSAGDRGLETQYF,TGCAGCGCCGGGGACAGGGGGCTGGAGACCCAGTACTTC
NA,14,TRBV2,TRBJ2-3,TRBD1,CASSVDRAPDTQYF,TGTGCCAGCAGTGTCGACAGGGCCCCAGATACGCAGTATTTT
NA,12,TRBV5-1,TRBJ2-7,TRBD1,CASVTGKYEQYF,TGCGCCAGCGTGACAGGGAAATACGAGCAGTACTTC
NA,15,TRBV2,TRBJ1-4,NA,CASSGDSSTNEKLFF,TGTGCCAGCAGTGGCGACAGTTCAACTAATGAAAAACTGTTTTTT
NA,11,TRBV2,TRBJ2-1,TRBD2,CASHGGNEQFF,TGTGCCAGTCACGGGGGGAATGAGCAGTTCTTC
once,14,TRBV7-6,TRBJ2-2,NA,CASSKRGDSGELFF,TGTGCCAGCAGCAAGAGAGGAGATTCCGGGGAGCTGTTTTTT
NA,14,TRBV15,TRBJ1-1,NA,CATSRDYSNTEAFF,TGTGCCACCAGCAGAGATTATTCGAACACTGAAGCTTTCTTT
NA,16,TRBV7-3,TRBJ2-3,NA,CASRPIAGQNTDTQYF,TGTGCCAGCAGACCGATCGCGGGACAGAACACAGATACGCAGTATTTT
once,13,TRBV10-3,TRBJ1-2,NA,CAISERSDYGYTF,TGTGCCATCAGTGAGAGATCGGACTATGGCTACACCTTC